The 24 T cell receptor beta chains presented below share a single source sample, sequenced in a study of blood T cell repertoires in COVID-19. Only in-frame clones appear in the TCRdb table, and some are missing; sequencing was by immunoSEQ multiplex PCR. The sample has 180,000 or so clones; approximately 80% are singletons. The specimen sequenced was PBMCs or T cells enriched from blood (not recorded which). Every receptor here comes from a man aged 45-60 years who had recovered from COVID-19.

The chain carries TRBV2 and TRBJ2-3, with 12 bases that match TRBD2. The germline V gene encodes CDR1 SNHLY and CDR2 FYNNEI. The CDR3 runs to 17 residues. With V trimmed by 6 bases and J by 0 bases, 7 bases remained unmatched. The DNA for the CDR3 is TGTGCCAGCAGCGTACTCGGGACTAGCGGGAGCACAGATACGCAGTATTTT. Its protein is CASSVLGTSGSTDTQYF.

This chain joins TRBV24-1 and TRBJ2-7; 9 bases fit TRBD1. CDR1 and CDR2 from the germline V gene are KGHDR and SFDVKD. V trimming: 7 bases; J trimming: 6 bases; junction bases outside the gene matches: 9. This CDR3 comprises 14 residues. CDR3: CATSTGTGSREQYF. The CDR3 coding sequence is TGTGCCACCAGCACCGGGACAGGGTCTCGCGAGCAGTACTTC.

This chain links TRBV14 with TRBJ1-3; D uncertain. CDR3 size: 13 residues. V gave up 1 base and J gave up 4 bases, with 5 bases separating them. CDR1 is SGHDN, CDR2 FVKESK, per germline. The DNA for the CDR3 is TGTGCCAGCAGCCAAGTCGTGGGAAACACCATATATTTT. Its protein product is CASSQVVGNTIYF.

This clone has just one count. The rearrangement joins TRBV28 to TRBJ1-2, with D perhaps TRBD1 (5 bases). This CDR3 has 13 amino acids. V lost 2 bases and J lost 4, with 8 bases in between. Germline CDR1 is MDHEN and CDR2 is SYDVKM. The CDR3 DNA is TGTGCCAGCAGTTTAGACAGCTTCTATGGCTACACCTTC. Its protein is CASSLDSFYGYTF.

V usage is TRBV7-2 and J usage is TRBJ1-5, with TRBD1 matching over 9 bases. Germline V CDR1 and CDR2: SGHTA, FQGNSA. CDR3 size: 14 residues. After removal of 5 bases from V and 6 bases from J, the junction contained 5 bases not matched to a gene. The CDR3: CASSEGQGFQPQHF. CDR3 bases: TGTGCCAGCAGCGAGGGACAGGGTTTTCAGCCCCAGCATTTT.

This chain uses TRBV6-5 with TRBJ1-5; D might be TRBD1 (5 bases). Germline CDR1 reads MNHEY; CDR2 reads SVGAGI. The ends were cut back, 6 bases at V and 7 bases at J, with 13 bases in the middle. The CDR3 spans 13 residues. The CDR3 here is CASRAQGSQPQHF. The CDR3 region has the DNA TGTGCCAGCAGAGCGCAGGGTTCCCAGCCCCAGCATTTT.

The chain employs TRBV7-2 and TRBJ2-3, with 8 bases fitting TRBD2. CDR1 is SGHTA, CDR2 FQGNSA, per germline. The V and J ends lost 7 bases and 6 bases, in that order; junction bases with no gene match: 9. The CDR3 length is 14 residues. The CDR3 DNA reads TGTGCCAGCACCCCGGGAGGGCCCGTTGATACGCAGTATTTT. This encodes CASTPGGPVDTQYF. Using reference TRBV7-2 and TRBJ2-3 for the parts outside the CDR3, the full variable domain is GAGVSQSPSNKVTEKGKDVELRCDPISGHTALYWYRQSLGQGLEFLIYFQGNSAPDKSGLPSDRFSAERTGGSVSTLTIQRTQQEDSAVYLCASTPGGPVDTQYFGPGTRLTVL.

The chain uses TRBV18 and TRBJ2-2; D gene uncertain. V was trimmed by 3 bases and J by 4 bases, leaving 3 bases between them. The CDR3 sequence is 12 residues long. From germline, CDR1 is KGHSH and CDR2 LQKENI. The CDR3 nucleotides are TGTGCCAGCTCACCCGTCACCGGGGAGCTGTTTTTT. Translating it yields CASSPVTGELFF.

V gene TRBV20-1 combines with J gene TRBJ1-1; 8 bases line up with TRBD1. Germline CDR1 and CDR2: DFQATT and SNEGSKA (reference sequence). Trimming at V came to 3 bases and at J to 6 bases, leaving 3 bases not matched to a gene. The CDR3 has 12 residues. This chain's CDR3 is CSASTGGSEAFF. The CDR3 DNA follows: TGCAGTGCTAGTACAGGGGGATCTGAAGCTTTCTTT.

V usage is TRBV19 and J usage is TRBJ2-1; D gene uncertain. V was shortened by 2 bases and J by 4 bases, with 6 bases between the two germline ends. Germline CDR1 reads LNHDA; CDR2 reads SQIVND (reference sequence). The CDR3 totals 13 residues. CDR3 coding DNA: TGTGCCAGTAGTATAAGCCAATACAATGAGCAGTTCTTC. Its protein product is CASSISQYNEQFF.

The chain links TRBV2 to TRBJ2-1, with 11 bases matching TRBD2. Looked up from germline, CDR1 is SNHLY and CDR2 is FYNNEI. Trimming removed 3 bases from V and 5 bases from J; junction bases left unmatched: 3. The CDR3 covers 15 residues. For the CDR3, the DNA is TGTGCCAGCAGTGAGGCTAGCGGGGGGCACAATGAGCAGTTCTTC. Its protein is CASSEASGGHNEQFF.

This clone appeared a single time. The V call is TRBV2, the J call TRBJ2-3; 7 nucleotides match TRBD2. V shed 8 bases and J 5 bases; nucleotides not matched to a gene: 7. In germline, CDR1 is SNHLY, CDR2 FYNNEI. This CDR3 is built from 13 residues. As DNA, the CDR3 is TGTGCCAGCGGAATGGGGGGGATAGATACGCAGTATTTT. It codes for CASGMGGIDTQYF.

This chain joins TRBV19 and TRBJ1-5, with D maybe TRBD1 (6 bases). The CDR3 runs to 15 residues. The germline gives CDR1 LNHDA, CDR2 SQIVND (reference sequence). The germline V and J ends were trimmed by 3 bases and 3 bases, with 12 bases remaining between them. As DNA, the CDR3 is TGTGCCAGTAGTATTCAGGGGACCCACAATCAGCCCCAGCATTTT. This gives the protein CASSIQGTHNQPQHF.

The gene calls are TRBV18 and TRBJ1-2; 8 bases are a match to TRBD1. CDR1 and CDR2 from the germline V gene are KGHSH and LQKENI. The V segment lost 6 bases and the J segment 3 bases; nucleotides outside the gene matches: 9. The CDR3 is 15 amino acids. CDR3 DNA sequence: TGTGCCAGCTCTCGACAGGGGCGAAAAGACTATGGCTACACCTTC. This gives the protein CASSRQGRKDYGYTF.

The V call is TRBV30, the J call TRBJ2-7, with D perhaps matching TRBD1 (5 bases). The CDR3 sequence is 14 residues long. Germline V CDR1 and CDR2: GTSNPN, SVGIG (reference sequence). The V gene lost 1 base and the J gene lost 5 bases, with 15 bases spanning the gap. Here the CDR3 DNA reads TGTGCCTGGAGTGCTGAGACAGCTGTCGACGAGCAGTACTTC. This codes for CAWSAETAVDEQYF.

This clone came up once. The rearrangement joins TRBV20-1 to TRBJ1-4; TRBD1 matches at 9 bases. The CDR3 totals 19 residues. The germline V gene encodes CDR1 DFQATT and CDR2 SNEGSKA (reference sequence). V lost 3 bases, J lost 0 bases, and 14 bases stayed unmatched. The CDR3 reads CSASRTPDRGFATNEKLFF. CDR3 sequence (DNA): TGCAGTGCTAGTAGAACACCCGACAGGGGGTTTGCAACTAATGAAAAACTGTTTTTT.

The chain combines TRBV28 with TRBJ2-7; a weak D match, TRBD1 (7 bases). Trimming left V 5 bases short and J 5 bases short, with 16 bases between. Per the germline V gene, CDR1 is MDHEN and CDR2 is SYDVKM. The CDR3 runs 14 residues. The CDR3 loop is CASSPSTGRNEQYF. The CDR3 DNA sequence: TGTGCCAGCAGTCCTTCGACAGGGAGGAACGAGCAGTACTTC.

This chain links TRBV10-3 with TRBJ1-1; 7 bases agree with TRBD1. The CDR3 extends over 15 amino acids. The ends lost 4 bases at V and 1 base at J; junction bases unmatched: 6. CDR1 and CDR2 from the germline V gene are ENHRY and SYGVKD. CDR3 in DNA: TGTGCCATCAGTGGGCATCAGGGGGGGAACACTGAAGCTTTCTTT. This sequence encodes CAISGHQGGNTEAFF.

The sample holds a few counts of this clone. The V and J genes are TRBV20-1 and TRBJ2-7; possible D gene TRBD1, 5 bases. Germline V gene lookup returns CDR1 DFQATT and CDR2 SNEGSKA (reference sequence). This CDR3 spans 11 amino acids. Trimming shortened V by 3 bases and J by 6 bases, and 9 bases separated the two germline ends. The CDR3 loop is CSARGPSEQYF. The CDR3 DNA reads as TGCAGTGCTAGGGGGCCATCCGAGCAGTACTTC.

Only one count was recorded for this clone. The chain recombines TRBV19 with TRBJ2-2; 7 bases are shared with TRBD2. V gave up 7 bases and J gave up 7 bases; unmatched junction bases: 12. Germline V gene data show CDR1 as LNHDA and CDR2 as SQIVND (reference sequence). The CDR3 extends over 15 amino acids. The CDR3 loop is CASIFGGGDGGELFF. Here the CDR3 DNA reads TGTGCCAGTATTTTTGGCGGGGGTGATGGCGGGGAGCTGTTTTTT.

The rearrangement links TRBV28 to TRBJ2-3; the match to TRBD2 covers 11 bases. The CDR3 length is 15 residues. CDR1 is MDHEN, CDR2 SYDVKM, per germline. V lost 8 bases and J lost 0; bases outside the gene matches: 4. As DNA, the CDR3 is TGTGCCAGCGGTAGCGGGGGGGCCAGCACAGATACGCAGTATTTT. Translated, it gives CASGSGGASTDTQYF.

The V call is TRBV15, the J call TRBJ1-1, with 8 bases identical to TRBD1. Looked up from germline, CDR1 is LNHNV and CDR2 is YYDKDF (reference sequence). Germline trimming cut 9 bases from V and 1 base from J; bases unmatched to any gene: 7. The CDR3 covers 14 residues. Here the CDR3 reads CATKGDRQNTEAFF. The CDR3, as DNA: TGTGCCACGAAAGGGGACAGGCAGAACACTGAAGCTTTCTTT.

V is TRBV5-1 and J is TRBJ2-7; weak D call: TRBD2 (6 bases). V was clipped by 1 base and J by 3 bases, with 8 bases between them. Germline CDR1 SGHRS, CDR2 YFSETQ. The CDR3 length is 13 residues. The CDR3 bases are TGCGCCAGCAGCTTGCGCGGGGTCTACGAGCAGTACTTC. Amino acid sequence: CASSLRGVYEQYF.

This chain links TRBV7-2 with TRBJ2-7; a weak D match, TRBD2 (6 bases). Germline values: CDR1 SGHTA, CDR2 FQGNSA. V shed 3 bases and J shed 0 bases, with 9 bases lying between them. There are 14 residues in the CDR3. CDR3: CASSFGGSSYEQYF. CDR3 sequence (DNA): TGTGCCAGCAGCTTCGGGGGTAGCTCCTACGAGCAGTACTTC.